These T cell receptor beta chains were read from a single sample in a study of control samples from healthy donors and cancer patients. Profiled with immunoSEQ multiplex PCR; TCRdb holds only in-frame clones, not every one. Among 120,000 or so clones, about 87% were seen once, and the ten largest hold about 2.7%. Sample: blood. Receptors were obtained from a man in his 60s in good health. Each CDR3 is given with its conserved first and last residue. A D gene is named only where the DNA matches it firmly. Expanded clones are given a class, and other clones once, few, many or no size at all.

v_call	d_call	j_call	clone_size	cdr3_nt	cdr3_aa
TRBV9	TRBD1	TRBJ1-1	.	TGTGCCAGCAGCATACAGGGGGCAGACACTGAAGCTTTCTTT	CASSIQGADTEAFF
TRBV3-1/TRBV3-2	.	TRBJ1-4	.	TGTGCCAGCAGCCAAGGGGGTAATGAAAAACTGTTTTTT	CASSQGGNEKLFF
TRBV30	.	TRBJ2-6	.	TGTGCCTGGAGCCCGGGACAAAAAGGGTCTGGGGCCAACGTCCTGACTTTC	CAWSPGQKGSGANVLTF
TRBV6-1	.	TRBJ1-2	.	TGTGCCAGCAGTGATGCGCTTAACTATGGCTACACCTTC	CASSDALNYGYTF
TRBV5-4	TRBD2	TRBJ2-3	.	TGTGCCAGCAGCTTGGGACTAGCGGGGGAGAAGGAGAATACGCAGTATTTT	CASSLGLAGEKENTQYF
TRBV18	.	TRBJ2-4	.	TGTGCCAGCTCATACGGGGGGCCGGTAAACATTCAGTACTTC	CASSYGGPVNIQYF
TRBV7-9	TRBD1	TRBJ1-2	.	TGTGCCAGCTCCGTCTCGACAGGGTATTCGGACTACACCTTC	CASSVSTGYSDYTF
TRBV6-1	.	TRBJ2-3	once	TGTGCCAGCAGTGAAGCGAGGTCTAGCACAGATACGCAGTATTTT	CASSEARSSTDTQYF
TRBV14	TRBD1	TRBJ1-5	.	TGTGCCAGCAGCCGGGGACAGAACAATCAGCCCCAGCATTTT	CASSRGQNNQPQHF
TRBV2	TRBD1	TRBJ2-7	.	TGTGCCAGCAGGCCGGGACAGGGGGGATGGGAGCAGTACTTC	CASRPGQGGWEQYF
TRBV28	TRBD1	TRBJ2-7	.	TGTGCCAGCAGCACTCCAGGGACAGGCTCCTACGAGCAGTACTTC	CASSTPGTGSYEQYF
TRBV9	TRBD2	TRBJ2-1	.	TGTGCCAGCAGCGTAGTATCAGCGGGGTACAATGAGCAGTTCTTC	CASSVVSAGYNEQFF
TRBV28	TRBD1	TRBJ1-5	.	TGTGCCAGCAGTTTCGGAAGGGGGCACCAGCCCCAGCATTTT	CASSFGRGHQPQHF
TRBV6-5	.	TRBJ1-5	.	TGTGCCAGCACCCCGACAGAATCCCAGCCCCAGCATTTT	CASTPTESQPQHF
TRBV2	TRBD1	TRBJ1-2	.	TGTGCCAGCAGCGCTGACAGGGTAGATGGCTACACCTTC	CASSADRVDGYTF
TRBV10-3	TRBD1	TRBJ2-1	.	TGTGCCATCAGGGCGGAAGGGGGCTCTTACAATGAGCAGTTCTTC	CAIRAEGGSYNEQFF
TRBV6-1	.	TRBJ2-5	once	TGTGCCAGCAGTGACCAGACCCCAGGAGAGACCCAGTACTTC	CASSDQTPGETQYF
TRBV18	TRBD1	TRBJ2-3	once	TGTGCCAGCTCACCGACAGGGGTAAAGACAGATACGCAGTATTTT	CASSPTGVKTDTQYF
TRBV7-9	.	TRBJ1-4	.	TGTGCCAGCAGCTTAGCTATCGGCGGGAGCACTAATGAAAAACTGTTTTTT	CASSLAIGGSTNEKLFF
TRBV29-1	.	TRBJ2-1	.	TGCAGCGTTGATCGCGGGCAGAATGAGCAGTTCTTC	CSVDRGQNEQFF
TRBV28	.	TRBJ1-4	.	TGTGCCAGCAGTTTAGGAGGCATAAGGGACGAAAAACTGTTTTTT	CASSLGGIRDEKLFF
TRBV7-2	TRBD1	TRBJ2-3	.	TGTGCCAGCAGCTTTATACAGGGGATAGATACGCAGTATTTT	CASSFIQGIDTQYF
TRBV7-8	.	TRBJ1-1	.	TGTGCCAGCAGTACTGATATGAACACTGAAGCTTTCTTT	CASSTDMNTEAFF
TRBV4-3	.	TRBJ1-2	.	TGCGCCAGCAGCCAAGGCCGGGGGGGGAGCTATGGCTACACCTTC	CASSQGRGGSYGYTF
TRBV7-2	TRBD1	TRBJ2-3	.	TGTGCCACCGGGACAGGGGGTAAAGATACGCAGTATTTT	CATGTGGKDTQYF
TRBV7-2	.	TRBJ2-7	once	TGTGCCAGCAGCCTGACGGACTACGAGCAGTACTTC	CASSLTDYEQYF
TRBV10-3	.	TRBJ1-1	.	TGTGCCATCAGTTCCAGGGGTGTCACTGAAGCTTTCTTT	CAISSRGVTEAFF
TRBV7-9	.	TRBJ2-7	.	TGTGCCAGCAGCTTAGGGTTCTACGAGCAGTACTTC	CASSLGFYEQYF
TRBV18	.	TRBJ2-2	.	TGTGCCAGCTCACAGGGGACATCGAACACCGGGGAGCTGTTTTTT	CASSQGTSNTGELFF
TRBV7-3	.	TRBJ2-1	.	TGTGCCAGCAGCTTAACCCTAGCGAGTGAGCAGTTCTTC	CASSLTLASEQFF
TRBV5-1	.	TRBJ1-6	.	TGCGCCAGCAGCTTGATCGAGTCTAATTCACCCCTCCACTTT	CASSLIESNSPLHF
TRBV10-1	.	TRBJ1-5	.	TGCGCCAGCCACAGACCCCCTGTGAGCAATCAGCCCCAGCATTTT	CASHRPPVSNQPQHF
TRBV29-1	.	TRBJ1-4	.	TGCAGCGTTGGGCTTTCTGAAAAACTGTTTTTT	CSVGLSEKLFF
TRBV5-5	TRBD1	TRBJ2-1	.	TGTGCCAGCAGCTTACCGGGACAGGTGATTATTGAGCAGTTCTTC	CASSLPGQVIIEQFF
TRBV19	.	TRBJ1-4	.	TGTGCCAGTAGTCCCTCGATATCAACTAATGAAAAACTGTTTTTT	CASSPSISTNEKLFF
TRBV3-1/TRBV3-2	.	TRBJ1-1	.	TGTGCCAGCAGCCAAGACGACAGAAACACTGAAGCTTTCTTT	CASSQDDRNTEAFF
TRBV12-3/TRBV12-4	.	TRBJ1-4	.	TGTGCCAGCAGTTTACCACACGAAAAACTGTTTTTT	CASSLPHEKLFF
TRBV12-3/TRBV12-4	.	TRBJ1-2	.	TGTGCCAGCAGTTTAGTGACAGGCTATGGCTACACCTTC	CASSLVTGYGYTF
TRBV10-3	.	TRBJ1-2	.	TGTGCCATCAGTGAGTCGAATCTTGCAGGGACTAACTATGGCTACACCTTC	CAISESNLAGTNYGYTF
TRBV7-2	TRBD1	TRBJ1-1	.	TGTGCCAGCAGCTTAGATTCCGGGACAGGGAACACTGAAGCTTTCTTT	CASSLDSGTGNTEAFF